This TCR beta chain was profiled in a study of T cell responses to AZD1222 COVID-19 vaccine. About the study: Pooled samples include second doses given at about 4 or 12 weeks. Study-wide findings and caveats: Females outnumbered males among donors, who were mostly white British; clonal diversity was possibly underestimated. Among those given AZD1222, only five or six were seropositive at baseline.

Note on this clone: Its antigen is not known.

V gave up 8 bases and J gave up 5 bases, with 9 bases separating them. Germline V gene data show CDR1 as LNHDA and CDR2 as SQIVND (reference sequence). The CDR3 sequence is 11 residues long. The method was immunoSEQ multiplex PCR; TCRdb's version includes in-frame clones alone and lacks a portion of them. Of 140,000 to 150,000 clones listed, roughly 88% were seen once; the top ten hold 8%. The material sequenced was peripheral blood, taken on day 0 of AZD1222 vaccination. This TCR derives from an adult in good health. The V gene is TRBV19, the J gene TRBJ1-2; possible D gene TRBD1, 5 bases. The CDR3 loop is CASFTGYGYTF. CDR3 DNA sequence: TGTGCCAGTTTTACAGGTTATGGCTACACCTTC.